The entry that follows covers one T cell receptor (beta chain) sequence. The antigen remains undetermined. The data originate from a study of beta chain features in type 1 diabetes. The study, taken as a whole, reports: Within the patient group, naive, central memory and Treg TCRB repertoires appeared more similar to each other than within healthy donors. Patients with Type 1 diabetes showed moderately but significantly shorter TCRB CDR3s in all four CD4+ subsets.

As every portion of the isolated RNA was reverse transcribed, the sequencing read expressed TCRB transcripts. Produced via immunoSEQ multiplex PCR; TCRdb's table is partial and in-frame only. The table has 640,000 or so clones, under 15% seen once. CDR3 length: 17 amino acids. The germline gives CDR1 GTSNPN, CDR2 SVGIG (reference sequence). Trimming cost V 3 bases and J 1 base, with 18 bases left between them. J is TRBJ2-2 and V is TRBV30; either TRBD1 or TRBD2 may supply D (5 bases each). This TCR was sampled from a young man with type 1 diabetes. Material: naive CD4+ T cells from blood. The CDR3 nucleotides read TGTGCCTGGAGCGAATCCCCGGCAGGGAGGAACACCGGGGAGCTGTTTTTT. Protein sequence: CAWSESPAGRNTGELFF.